This TCR beta chain comes out of a study of tumor and adjacent non-tumor tissue in lung cancer listed by TCRdb under 2018. With respect to the entire study: The cohort included around twelve adenocarcinoma, a couple of squamous cell carcinoma and 1 small cell lung cancer patients. A few dozen paired specimens, one tumor and one normal lung sample per patient, were profiled by TCRbeta CDR3 sequencing. Using bulk TCRbeta repertoires from some 14 lung cancer patients, the study set lung tumor tissue side by side with matched distant non-tumor lung tissue. Among the 15 or so patients, ages ranged from about 30 to 85 years, 10 were men and 5 were women, and disease was TNM stage I to III. In total, sequencing yielded over 95 million productive TCRbeta reads, which works out to an average of about 4.2 million reads per sample. The research as a whole found: Peripheral blood was not sequenced, so blood TCRbeta repertoires were not examined in the lung cancer patients of the study. A significantly larger cumulative share of the repertoire was made up by the top 100 clones in normal lung than in tumor tissue. Only about 16 patients were included in the cohort, and the need for larger samples and more detailed clinical data was noted by the authors. Younger patients had significantly higher TCR diversity, and higher tumor TCR diversity was associated with shorter overall and disease-free survival. The methods do not name the sequencing platform or mention unique molecular identifiers. Significantly higher TCR diversity (inverse Simpson) was observed in tumor tissue than in normal lung tissue (around 460 vs 160, P = 0.0075, Mann-Whitney U test).

Counted from cysteine to phenylalanine, this CDR3 has 12 amino acids. The read is trimmed to its CDR3 DNA, 36 bases read in frame from base 1. The germline V gene (reference sequence) yields DFQATT for CDR1 and SNEGSKA for CDR2. Library method: multiplex PCR. For sequencing, an Illumina HiSeq 2500 was employed. TCRbeta libraries were built by three rounds of nested PCR using primers (Table S4), following protocols modified from ARM-PCR. PCR products of 200-500 bp were gel-excised and purified with the QIAquick gel extraction kit before sequencing. The authors' analysis ran thus. Trimmomatic was used to clean the reads, FLASH merged the cleaned reads into complete CDR3 sequences, and MiTCR assigned the sequences to V(D)J germline segments. Clonal diversity was computed as the inverse Simpson's index with VDJtools. In-frame sequences lacking a premature stop codon were counted as productive reads. TCRdb cleaned the public reads at Q25 with fastp, built clones with MiXCR and kept in-frame beta chains. Each entry merges the rows of one CDR3 protein and shows their most common DNA and genes. TCRdb's processing, not the authors' own work, is the source of the V and J calls. The sample table holds fewer than 80,000 distinct CDR3 sequences, of which around two thirds were seen once. Jointly, the top ten make up roughly 12% of the sample.

This clonotype appeared a single time. It has no known antigen specificity. One end of the junction fails to match germline, which may point to a read error. RNA was extracted from bulk unsorted tissue and checked for quality with a NanoDrop ND-1000 and an Agilent 2100. Newly diagnosed lung cancer patients without prior chemotherapy who had been admitted for thoracic surgery in China between August and November 2014 were enrolled as donors. Patients with previous radiotherapy or chemotherapy, or with another concurrent cancer, were excluded from the study. Surgical tissue pieces of about 1-2 cm3 were preserved in RNAlater solution and stored at -80 °C until use.

The TCR was taken from a woman in her 70s with non-small cell lung cancer. In this chain, TRBV20-1 is recombined with TRBJ1-1; the D gene is not confidently resolved. Sequencing input: lung tumor tissue. CDR3 region: CGASGSFTEAFF. The bases are TGCGGTGCTTCGGGGTCATTCACTGAAGCTTTCTTT.